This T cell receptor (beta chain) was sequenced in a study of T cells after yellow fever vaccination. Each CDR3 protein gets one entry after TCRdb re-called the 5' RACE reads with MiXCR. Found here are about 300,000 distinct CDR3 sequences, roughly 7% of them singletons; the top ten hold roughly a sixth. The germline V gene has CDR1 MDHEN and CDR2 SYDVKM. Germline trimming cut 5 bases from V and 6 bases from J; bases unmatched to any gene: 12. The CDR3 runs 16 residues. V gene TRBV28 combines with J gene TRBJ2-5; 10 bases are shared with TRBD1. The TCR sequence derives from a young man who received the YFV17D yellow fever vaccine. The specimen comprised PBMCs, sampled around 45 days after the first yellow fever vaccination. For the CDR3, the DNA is TGTGCCAGCAGTATTACTCCGACAGGGGGCGGGAAGACCCAGTACTTC. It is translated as CASSITPTGGGKTQYF.